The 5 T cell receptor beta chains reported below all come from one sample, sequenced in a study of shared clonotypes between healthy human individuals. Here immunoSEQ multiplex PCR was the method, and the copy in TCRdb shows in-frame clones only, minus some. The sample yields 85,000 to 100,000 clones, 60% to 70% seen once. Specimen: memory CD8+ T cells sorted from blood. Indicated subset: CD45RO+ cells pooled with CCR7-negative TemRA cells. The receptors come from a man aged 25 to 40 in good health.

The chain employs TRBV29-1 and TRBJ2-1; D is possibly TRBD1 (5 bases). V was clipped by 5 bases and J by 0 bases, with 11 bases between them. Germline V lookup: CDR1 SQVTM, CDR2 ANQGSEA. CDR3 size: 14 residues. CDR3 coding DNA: TGCAGCGTTAAGGACACGAGCTCCTACAATGAGCAGTTCTTC. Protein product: CSVKDTSSYNEQFF.

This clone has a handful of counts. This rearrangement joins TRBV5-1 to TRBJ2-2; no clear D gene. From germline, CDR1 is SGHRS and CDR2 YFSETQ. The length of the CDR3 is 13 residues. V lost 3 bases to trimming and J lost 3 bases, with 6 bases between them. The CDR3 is CASSSPYTGELFF. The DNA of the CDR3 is TGCGCCAGCAGCTCTCCCTACACCGGGGAGCTGTTTTTT.

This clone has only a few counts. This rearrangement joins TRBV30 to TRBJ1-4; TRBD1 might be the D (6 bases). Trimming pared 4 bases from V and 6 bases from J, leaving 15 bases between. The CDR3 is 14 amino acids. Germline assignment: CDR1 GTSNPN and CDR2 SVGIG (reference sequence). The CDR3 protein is CAWNRGAVDEKLFF. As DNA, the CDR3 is TGTGCCTGGAATCGGGGGGCGGTAGATGAAAAACTGTTTTTT.

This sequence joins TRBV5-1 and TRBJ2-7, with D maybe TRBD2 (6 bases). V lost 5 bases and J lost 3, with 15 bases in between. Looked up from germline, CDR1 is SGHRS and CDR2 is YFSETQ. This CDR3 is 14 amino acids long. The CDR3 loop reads CASRDPAGFYEQYF. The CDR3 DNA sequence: TGCGCCAGCAGGGACCCTGCGGGATTCTACGAGCAGTACTTC. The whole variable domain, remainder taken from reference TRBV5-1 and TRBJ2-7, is KAGVTQTPRYLIKTRGQQVTLSCSPISGHRSVSWYQQTPGQGLQFLFEYFSETQRNKGNFPGRFSGRQFSNSRSEMNVSTLELGDSALYLCASRDPAGFYEQYFGPGTRLTVT.

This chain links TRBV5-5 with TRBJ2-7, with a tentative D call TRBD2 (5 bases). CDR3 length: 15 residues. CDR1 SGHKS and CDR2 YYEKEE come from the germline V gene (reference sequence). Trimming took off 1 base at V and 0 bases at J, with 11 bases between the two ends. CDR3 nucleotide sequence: TGTGCCAGCAGCTTGCGAGGGAGTCCCTCCTACGAGCAGTACTTC. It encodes CASSLRGSPSYEQYF. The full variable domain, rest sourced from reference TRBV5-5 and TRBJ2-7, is DAGVTQSPTHLIKTRGQQVTLRCSPISGHKSVSWYQQVLGQGPQFIFQYYEKEERGRGNFPDRFSARQFPNYSSELNVNALLLGDSALYLCASSLRGSPSYEQYFGPGTRLTVT.